The 2 T cell receptor beta chains given below trace back to one sample, sequenced in a study of glioma-infiltrating T cells. The iRepertoire nested amplicon-rescue multiplex PCR amplified TCR alpha and beta CDR3s from RNA. A single record per CDR3 protein comes from TCRdb applying MiXCR to the multiplex PCR reads. The sample consists of roughly 200,000 distinct CDR3 sequences, 32% of them appearing once. Sequenced material: glioma tissue, nonneoplastic brain tissue, or PBMCs (not recorded which). The receptors stem from a human donor with low-grade glioma or glioblastoma, undergoing nonglioma brain surgery, or in good health (not recorded which).

The rearrangement links TRBV18 to TRBJ2-3, with D possibly matching TRBD1 (6 bases). Germline lookup yields CDR1 KGHSH and CDR2 LQKENI. The CDR3 runs to 18 residues. V lost 2 bases and J lost 0, with 18 bases in between. CDR3 coding DNA: TGTGCCAGCTCACCAACAACCAGGACAGTCGGTAGCACAGATACGCAGTATTTT. Protein product: CASSPTTRTVGSTDTQYF.

This clonotype was seen ten or more times. The V and J genes are TRBV10-3 and TRBJ2-3, with D tentatively TRBD1 (5 bases). In germline, CDR1 is ENHRY, CDR2 SYGVKD. CDR3 length equals 16 residues. Trimming left V 0 bases short and J 1 base short, with 11 bases between. DNA for the CDR3: TGTGCCATCAGTGAGTCGAGGACGACAGGCACAGATACGCAGTATTTT. It yields the protein CAISESRTTGTDTQYF.